This T cell receptor (beta chain) was captured in a study of radiotherapy plus CTLA-4 blockade in lung cancer. Overall study: Objective response was observed in about 19% of patients, and disease control in 30% to 35%. Whole-study results and caveats: Following radiotherapy plus ipilimumab, tumor-derived TCR clones expanded in the blood. Per reports, early blood T cell clone dynamics, plus interferon-beta, forecast response most strongly.

A word on this clone: The antigen is not known.

The CDR3 covers 16 residues. CDR1 is SGDLS and CDR2 is YYNGEE in the germline V gene. The V end lost 4 bases, the J end lost 6 bases, and 19 bases lay between the germline ends. The data were produced by immunoSEQ multiplex PCR, yet TCRdb's version contains in-frame clones alone and is incomplete. The table lists roughly 68,000 clones, over 65% of them singletons. CTLA-4 blockade using ipilimumab, together with focal radiation, was received by patients with chemo-refractory metastatic non-small-cell lung cancer. This material consisted of peripheral blood, taken from a patient treated with radiotherapy plus ipilimumab. This rearrangement joins TRBV9 to TRBJ2-2; TRBD1 is a possible D gene (6 bases). The receptor's source is a human donor with non-small cell lung cancer who had a complete response to radiotherapy plus ipilimumab. CDR3 region: CASSPEDFRQAGELFF. The CDR3 DNA reads TGTGCCAGCAGCCCGGAGGACTTCCGACAGGCCGGGGAGCTGTTTTTT.